Reported below is one T cell receptor (beta chain). Its antigen is unidentified. This entry is derived from a study of T cell responses to AZD1222 COVID-19 vaccine. Findings and caveats of the study: Two AZD1222 doses significantly raised spike-specific TCR breadth and depth over controls. It was only after the peak T cell response that any repertoires were sampled.

This CDR3 comprises 15 residues. Germline V lookup: CDR1 SNHLY, CDR2 FYNNEI. Trimming left V 4 bases short and J 0 bases short, with 10 bases between. Assay used: immunoSEQ multiplex PCR; TCRdb lists only in-frame clones, some missing. The table includes approximately 180,000 clones, 80% to 90% detected once. The material was peripheral blood, obtained 28 days after the second dose of the MenACWY control vaccine. V usage is TRBV2 and J usage is TRBJ1-5; D gene unclear. This TCR was recovered from an adult who received the MenACWY meningococcal vaccine as a control. CDR3 amino acids: CASSVTSYSNQPQHF. CDR3 nucleotides: TGTGCCAGCAGTGTAACATCATATAGCAATCAGCCCCAGCATTTT.